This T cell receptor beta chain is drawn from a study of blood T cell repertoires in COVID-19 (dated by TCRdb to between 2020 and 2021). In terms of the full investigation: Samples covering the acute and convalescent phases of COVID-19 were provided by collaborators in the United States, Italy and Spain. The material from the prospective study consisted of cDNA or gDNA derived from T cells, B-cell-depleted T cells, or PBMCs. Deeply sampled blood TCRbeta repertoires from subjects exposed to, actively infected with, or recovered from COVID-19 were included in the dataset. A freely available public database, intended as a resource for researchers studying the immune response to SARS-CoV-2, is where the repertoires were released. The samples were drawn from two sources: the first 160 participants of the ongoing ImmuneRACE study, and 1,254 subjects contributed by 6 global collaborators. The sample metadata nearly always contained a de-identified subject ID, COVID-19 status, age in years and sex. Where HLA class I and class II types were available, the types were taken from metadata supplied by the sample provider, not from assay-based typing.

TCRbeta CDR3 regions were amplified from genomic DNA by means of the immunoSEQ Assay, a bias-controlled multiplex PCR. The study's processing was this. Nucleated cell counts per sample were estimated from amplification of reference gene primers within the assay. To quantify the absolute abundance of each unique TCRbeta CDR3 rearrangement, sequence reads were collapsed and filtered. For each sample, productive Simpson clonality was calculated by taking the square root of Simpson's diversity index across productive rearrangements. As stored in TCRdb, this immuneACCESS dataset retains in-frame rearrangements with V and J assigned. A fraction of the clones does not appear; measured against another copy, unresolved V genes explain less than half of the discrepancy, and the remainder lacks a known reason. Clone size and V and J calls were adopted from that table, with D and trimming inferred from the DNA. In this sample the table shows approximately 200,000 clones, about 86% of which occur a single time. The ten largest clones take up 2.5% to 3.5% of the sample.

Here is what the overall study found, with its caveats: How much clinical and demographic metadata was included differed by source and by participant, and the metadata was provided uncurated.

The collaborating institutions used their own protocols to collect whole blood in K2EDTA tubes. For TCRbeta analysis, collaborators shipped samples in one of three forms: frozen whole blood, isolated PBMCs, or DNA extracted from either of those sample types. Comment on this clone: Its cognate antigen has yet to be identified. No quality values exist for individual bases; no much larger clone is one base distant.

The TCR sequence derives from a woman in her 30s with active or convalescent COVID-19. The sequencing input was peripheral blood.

The encoded CDR3 is CASSQDREPQPQHF. The sequenced DNA: TGTGCCAGCAGCCAAGACAGGGAACCTCAGCCCCAGCATTTT. The chain employs TRBV14 and TRBJ1-5; TRBD1 is a possible D gene, resting on 5 matching bases. V sheds 0 bases and J sheds 6 bases, leaving 9 bases between their ends. Based on the germline V gene, the CDR1 and CDR2 sequences are SGHDN and FVKESK. The CDR3 has 14 amino acids, counting the end cysteine and phenylalanine. Kept here is only the CDR3 DNA, which spans 42 bases and is read in frame from base 1.